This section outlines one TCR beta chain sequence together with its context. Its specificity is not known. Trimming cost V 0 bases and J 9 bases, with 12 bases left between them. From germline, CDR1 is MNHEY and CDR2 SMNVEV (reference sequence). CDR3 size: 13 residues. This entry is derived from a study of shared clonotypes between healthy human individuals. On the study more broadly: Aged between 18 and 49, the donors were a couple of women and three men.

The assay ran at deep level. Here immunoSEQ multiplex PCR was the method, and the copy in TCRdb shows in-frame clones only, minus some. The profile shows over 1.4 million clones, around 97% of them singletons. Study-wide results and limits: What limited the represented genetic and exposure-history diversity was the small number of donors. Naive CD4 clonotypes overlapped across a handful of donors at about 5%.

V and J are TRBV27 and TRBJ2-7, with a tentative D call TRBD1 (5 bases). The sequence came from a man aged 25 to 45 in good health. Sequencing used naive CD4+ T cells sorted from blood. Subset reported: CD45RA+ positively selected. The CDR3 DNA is TGTGCCAGCAGTTTATCGCAGGGCCCTCGGCAGTACTTC. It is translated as CASSLSQGPRQYF.